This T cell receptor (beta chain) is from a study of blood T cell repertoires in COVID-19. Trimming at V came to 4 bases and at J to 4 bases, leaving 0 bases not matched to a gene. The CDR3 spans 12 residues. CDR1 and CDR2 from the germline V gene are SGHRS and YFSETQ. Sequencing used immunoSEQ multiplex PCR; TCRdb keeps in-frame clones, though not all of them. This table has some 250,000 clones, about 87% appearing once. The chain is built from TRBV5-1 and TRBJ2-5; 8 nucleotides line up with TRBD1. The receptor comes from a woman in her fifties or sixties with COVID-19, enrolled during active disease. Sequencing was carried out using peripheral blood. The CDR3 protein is CASSGQGETQYF. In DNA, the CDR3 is TGCGCCAGCAGCGGACAGGGAGAGACCCAGTACTTC.